This TCR beta chain was captured by sequencing in a study of cytomegalovirus exposure and HLA in healthy donors. Details on this clone: What it recognizes is unknown.

V lost 9 bases and J lost 7; bases outside the gene matches: 3. CDR3 size: 11 residues. Per germline, CDR1 SGDLS and CDR2 YYNGEE. Notes on the study in general: Across donors, presence/absence analyses took sequencing depth to be roughly uniform. In a later analysis, a missense DCLRE1C variant was linked to TCR beta V- and J-gene trimming.

It was with 60 Vbeta and 13 Jbeta primers that the PCR ran. Repertoires were generated with immunoSEQ multiplex PCR, while TCRdb's copy carries only in-frame clones and drops some. The sample has fewer than 250,000 clones, roughly four fifths seen once. The chain recombines TRBV9 with TRBJ2-1; TRBD1 aligns across 8 bases. The clonotype comes from a woman aged 30 to 39 in good health and CMV-seropositive. Sequencing was done on a sample of PBMCs. Written as DNA, the CDR3 is TGTGCCACAGGGGGCAGGAATGAGCAGTTCTTC. Translated: CATGGRNEQFF. The full variable domain, rest sourced from reference TRBV9 and TRBJ2-1, is DSGVTQTPKHLITATGQRVTLRCSPRSGDLSVYWYQQSLDQGLQFLIQYYNGEERAKGNILERFSAQQFPDLHSELNLSSLELGDSALYFCATGGRNEQFFGPGTRLTVL.